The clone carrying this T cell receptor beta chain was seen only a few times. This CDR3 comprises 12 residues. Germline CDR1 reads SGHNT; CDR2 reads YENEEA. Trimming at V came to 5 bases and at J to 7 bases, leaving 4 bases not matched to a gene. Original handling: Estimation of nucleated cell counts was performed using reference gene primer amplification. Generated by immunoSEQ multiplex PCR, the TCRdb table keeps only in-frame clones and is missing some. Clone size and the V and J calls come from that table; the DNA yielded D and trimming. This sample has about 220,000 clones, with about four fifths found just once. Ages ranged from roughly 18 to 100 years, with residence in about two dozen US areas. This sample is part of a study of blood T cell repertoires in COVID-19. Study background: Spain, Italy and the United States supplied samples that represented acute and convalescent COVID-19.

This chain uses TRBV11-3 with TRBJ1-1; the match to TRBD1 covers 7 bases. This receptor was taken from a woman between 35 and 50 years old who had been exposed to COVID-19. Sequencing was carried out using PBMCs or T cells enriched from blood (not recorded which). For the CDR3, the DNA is TGTGCCAGCAGCACCCGACAGGGTGAAGCTTTCTTT. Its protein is CASSTRQGEAFF.